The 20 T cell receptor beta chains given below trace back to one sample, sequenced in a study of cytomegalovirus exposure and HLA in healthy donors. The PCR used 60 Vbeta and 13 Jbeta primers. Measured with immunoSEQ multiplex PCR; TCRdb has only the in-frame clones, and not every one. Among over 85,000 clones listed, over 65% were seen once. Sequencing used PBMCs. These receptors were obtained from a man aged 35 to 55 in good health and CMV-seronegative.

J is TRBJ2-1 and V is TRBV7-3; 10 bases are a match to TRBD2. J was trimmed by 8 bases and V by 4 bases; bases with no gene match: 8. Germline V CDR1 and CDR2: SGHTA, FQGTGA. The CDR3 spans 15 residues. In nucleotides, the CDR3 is TGTGCCAGCAGCTCAAGCGGGGGGGTTATGTATGAGCAGTTCTTC. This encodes CASSSSGGVMYEQFF.

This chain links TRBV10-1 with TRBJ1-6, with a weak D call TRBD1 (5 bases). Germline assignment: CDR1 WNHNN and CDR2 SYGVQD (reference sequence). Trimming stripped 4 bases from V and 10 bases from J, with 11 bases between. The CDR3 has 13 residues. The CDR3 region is CASSAQVDSPLHF. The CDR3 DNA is TGCGCCAGCAGTGCACAGGTTGACTCACCCCTCCACTTT.

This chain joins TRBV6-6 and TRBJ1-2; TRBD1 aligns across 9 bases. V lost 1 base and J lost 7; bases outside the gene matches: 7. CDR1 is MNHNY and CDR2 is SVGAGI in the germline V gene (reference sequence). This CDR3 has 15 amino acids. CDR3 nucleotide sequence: TGTGCCAGCAGTTACTTAGGGACAGGGAGGGGTGGCTACACCTTC. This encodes CASSYLGTGRGGYTF.

This CDR3 is CASSYVRVSTDTQYF. For the CDR3, the DNA is TGTGCCAGCAGTTACGTCAGGGTTAGCACAGATACGCAGTATTTT. The chain is built from TRBV6-6 and TRBJ2-3; possibly TRBD1 for D (5 bases). Trimming removed 2 bases from V and 0 bases from J, with 9 bases in between. The V gene's germline CDR1 is MNHNY and CDR2 SVGAGI (reference sequence). This CDR3 is built from 15 residues.

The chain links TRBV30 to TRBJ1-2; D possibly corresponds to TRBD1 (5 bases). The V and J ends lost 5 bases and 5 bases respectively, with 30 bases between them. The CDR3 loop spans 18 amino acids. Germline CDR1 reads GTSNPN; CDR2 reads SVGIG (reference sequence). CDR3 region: CAWGGREAGPTGLYGYTF. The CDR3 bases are TGTGCCTGGGGTGGTAGGGAGGCAGGGCCGACCGGGCTTTATGGCTACACCTTC.

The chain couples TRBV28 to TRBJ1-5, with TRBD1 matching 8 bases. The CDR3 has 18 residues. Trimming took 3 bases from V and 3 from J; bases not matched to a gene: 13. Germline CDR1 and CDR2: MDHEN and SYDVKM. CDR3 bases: TGTGCCAGCAGTTTCAGAGGGTTGAGACAGGGGATCAATCAGCCCCAGCATTTT. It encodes CASSFRGLRQGINQPQHF.

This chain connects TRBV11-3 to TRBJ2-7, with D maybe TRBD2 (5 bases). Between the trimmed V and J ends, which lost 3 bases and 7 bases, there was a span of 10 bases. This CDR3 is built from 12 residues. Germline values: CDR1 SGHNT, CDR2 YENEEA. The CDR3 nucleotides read TGTGCCAGCAGCTTGAGACCGGGAGAGCAGTACTTC. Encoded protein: CASSLRPGEQYF.

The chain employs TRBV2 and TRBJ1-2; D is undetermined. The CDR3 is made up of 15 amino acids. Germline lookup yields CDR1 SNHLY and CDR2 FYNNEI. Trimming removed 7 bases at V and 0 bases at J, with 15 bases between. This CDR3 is CASNPNRGANYGYTF. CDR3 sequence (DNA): TGTGCCAGCAATCCTAATCGAGGAGCTAACTATGGCTACACCTTC.

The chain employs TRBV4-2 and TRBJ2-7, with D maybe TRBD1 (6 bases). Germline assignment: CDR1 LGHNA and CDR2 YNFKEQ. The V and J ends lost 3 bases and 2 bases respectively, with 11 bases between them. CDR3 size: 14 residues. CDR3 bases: TGTGCCAGCAGCCAGCGGACAGAGGCCTACGAGCAGTACTTC. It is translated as CASSQRTEAYEQYF.

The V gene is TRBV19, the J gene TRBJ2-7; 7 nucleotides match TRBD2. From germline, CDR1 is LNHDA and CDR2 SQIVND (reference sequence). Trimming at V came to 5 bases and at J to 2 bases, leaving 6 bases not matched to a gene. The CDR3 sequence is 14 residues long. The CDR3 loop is CASSVPGTTYEQYF. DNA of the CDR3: TGTGCCAGTAGTGTCCCAGGGACTACCTACGAGCAGTACTTC.

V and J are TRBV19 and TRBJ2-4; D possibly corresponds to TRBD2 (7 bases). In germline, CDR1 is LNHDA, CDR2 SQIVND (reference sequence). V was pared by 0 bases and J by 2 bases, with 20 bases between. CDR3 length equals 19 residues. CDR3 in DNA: TGTGCCAGTAGTATAGATCTATTATTAGGGGGGGGGACCAAAAACATTCAGTACTTC. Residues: CASSIDLLLGGGTKNIQYF.

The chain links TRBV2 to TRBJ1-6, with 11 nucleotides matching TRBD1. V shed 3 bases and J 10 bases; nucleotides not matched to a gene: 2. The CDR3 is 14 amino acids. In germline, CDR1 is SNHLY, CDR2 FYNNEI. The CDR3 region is CASSEGQGVSPLHF. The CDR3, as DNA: TGTGCCAGCAGTGAGGGACAGGGGGTCTCACCCCTCCACTTT. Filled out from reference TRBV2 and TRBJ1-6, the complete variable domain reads EPEVTQTPSHQVTQMGQEVILRCVPISNHLYFYWYRQILGQKVEFLVSFYNNEISEKSEIFDDQFSVERPDGSNFTLKIRSTKLEDSAMYFCASSEGQGVSPLHFGNGTRLTVT.

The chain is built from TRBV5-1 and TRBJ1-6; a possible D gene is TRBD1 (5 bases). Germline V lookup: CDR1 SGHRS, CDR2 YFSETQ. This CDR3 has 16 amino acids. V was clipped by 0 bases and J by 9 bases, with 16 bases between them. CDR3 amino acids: CASSLGVGRVGSPLHF. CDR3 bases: TGCGCCAGCAGCTTGGGTGTGGGCAGGGTAGGTTCACCCCTCCACTTT.

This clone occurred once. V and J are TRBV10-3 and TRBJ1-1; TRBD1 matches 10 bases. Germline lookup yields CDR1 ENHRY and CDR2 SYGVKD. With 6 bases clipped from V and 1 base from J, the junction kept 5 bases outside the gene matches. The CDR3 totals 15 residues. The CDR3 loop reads CAIRGTGAPNTEAFF. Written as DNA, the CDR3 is TGTGCCATCAGGGGGACAGGGGCTCCGAACACTGAAGCTTTCTTT.

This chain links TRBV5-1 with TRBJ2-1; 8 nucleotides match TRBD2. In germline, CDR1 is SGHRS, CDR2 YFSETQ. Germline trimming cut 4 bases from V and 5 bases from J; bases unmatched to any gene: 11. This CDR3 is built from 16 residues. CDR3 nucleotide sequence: TGCGCCAGCAGCCTTACGGGCGGGGGGAATGACAATGAGCAGTTCTTC. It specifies CASSLTGGGNDNEQFF.

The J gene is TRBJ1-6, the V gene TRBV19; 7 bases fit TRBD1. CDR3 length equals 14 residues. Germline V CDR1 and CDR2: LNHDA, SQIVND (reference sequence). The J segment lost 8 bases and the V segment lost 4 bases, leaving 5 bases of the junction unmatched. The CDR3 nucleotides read TGTGCCAGTAGTACGACAGGGAGAGATTCACCCCTCCACTTT. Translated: CASSTTGRDSPLHF. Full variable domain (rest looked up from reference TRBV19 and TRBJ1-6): DGGITQSPKYLFRKEGQNVTLSCEQNLNHDAMYWYRQDPGQGLRLIYYSQIVNDFQKGDIAEGYSVSREKKESFPLTVTSAQKNPTAFYLCASSTTGRDSPLHFGNGTRLTVT.

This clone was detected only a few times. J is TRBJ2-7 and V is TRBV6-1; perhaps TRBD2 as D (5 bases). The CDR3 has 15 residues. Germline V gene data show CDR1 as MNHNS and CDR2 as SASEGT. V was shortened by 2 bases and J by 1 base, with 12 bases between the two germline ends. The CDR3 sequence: CASSELASESYEQYF. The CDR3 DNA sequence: TGTGCCAGCAGTGAACTAGCAAGCGAGTCCTACGAGCAGTACTTC.

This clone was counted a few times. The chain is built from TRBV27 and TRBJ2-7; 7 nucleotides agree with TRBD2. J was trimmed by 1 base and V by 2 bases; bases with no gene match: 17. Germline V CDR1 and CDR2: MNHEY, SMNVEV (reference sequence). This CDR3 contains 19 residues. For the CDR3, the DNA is TGTGCCAGCAGTTTAGCCCCTTGGGGCGGTGGCGGGAGTTCCTACGAGCAGTACTTC. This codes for CASSLAPWGGGGSSYEQYF.

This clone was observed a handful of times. The CDR3 here is CASSHGVYNEQFF. CDR3 nucleotides: TGTGCCAGCTCACACGGGGTTTACAATGAGCAGTTCTTC. The chain uses TRBV18 and TRBJ2-1; D may be TRBD2 (5 bases). CDR3 length: 13 residues. Germline CDR1 reads KGHSH; CDR2 reads LQKENI. The V gene lost 4 bases and the J gene lost 4 bases, with 8 bases spanning the gap.

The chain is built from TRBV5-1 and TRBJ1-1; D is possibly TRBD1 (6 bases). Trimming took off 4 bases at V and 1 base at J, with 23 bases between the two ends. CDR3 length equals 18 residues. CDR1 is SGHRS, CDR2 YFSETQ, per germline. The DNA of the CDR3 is TGCGCCAGCAGCCCAGAACAGGGACCTAGACGACGGAACACTGAAGCTTTCTTT. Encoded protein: CASSPEQGPRRRNTEAFF.